A single sample gave rise to the 6 T cell receptor beta chains below, sequenced in a study of OX40 agonist ivuxolimab in advanced cancers. The method was immunoSEQ multiplex PCR; TCRdb's version includes in-frame clones alone and lacks a portion of them. The repertoire holds about 72,000 clones, with 88% as singletons. This sample comprised CD4+ or CD8+ T cells sorted from blood, obtained in a trial of the OX40 agonist ivuxolimab. These receptors came from an adult with an advanced solid tumor such as melanoma, head and neck, liver or kidney cancer.

The chain combines TRBV9 with TRBJ2-5, with D uncertain. V lost 4 bases, J lost 4 bases, and 14 bases lay in between. This CDR3 spans 14 amino acids. The V gene's germline CDR1 is SGDLS and CDR2 YYNGEE. The CDR3 loop reads CASSLSSLGETQYF. The CDR3 DNA reads TGTGCCAGCAGCCTCTCCAGTTTAGGAGAGACCCAGTACTTC.

J is TRBJ2-1 and V is TRBV27; TRBD2 matches at 12 bases. The CDR3 sequence is 16 residues long. Germline CDR1 is MNHEY and CDR2 is SMNVEV (reference sequence). V lost 11 bases and J lost 4; bases outside the gene matches: 12. The CDR3 here is CASALAGGGRYNEQFF. The CDR3 coding sequence is TGTGCCTCGGCTCTAGCGGGAGGGGGAAGGTACAATGAGCAGTTCTTC.

CDR3 in amino acids: CAWSVLGMNTEAFF. The CDR3 bases are TGTGCCTGGAGTGTCTTAGGGATGAACACTGAAGCTTTCTTT. The chain uses TRBV30 and TRBJ1-1; no reliable D call. Deletions cut 0 bases from V and 0 bases from J, with 8 bases between. In germline, CDR1 is GTSNPN, CDR2 SVGIG (reference sequence). CDR3 length: 14 residues.

The chain recombines TRBV28 with TRBJ2-1, with D unresolved. The germline V gene encodes CDR1 MDHEN and CDR2 SYDVKM. V gave up 8 bases and J gave up 1 base, with 6 bases separating them. The CDR3 sequence is 12 residues long. DNA for the CDR3: TGTGCCAGCCACGGGTCCTACAATGAGCAGTTCTTC. Amino acid sequence: CASHGSYNEQFF.

The DNA of the CDR3 is TGTGCCTGGGACAGGGGGGGGGCTGGGGCCAACGTCCTGACTTTC. Residues: CAWDRGGAGANVLTF. V is TRBV30 and J is TRBJ2-6; TRBD1 agrees at 9 bases. With V trimmed by 5 bases and J by 2 bases, 4 bases remained unmatched. Germline CDR1 reads GTSNPN; CDR2 reads SVGIG (reference sequence). The CDR3 consists of 15 residues.

The chain couples TRBV4-2 to TRBJ2-1; perhaps TRBD1 as D (5 bases). V was shortened by 0 bases and J by 0 bases, with 12 bases between the two germline ends. The CDR3 is made up of 17 amino acids. Germline loops: CDR1 LGHNA, CDR2 YNFKEQ. The CDR3 loop is CASSQDLDRGSYNEQFF. The CDR3 DNA reads TGTGCCAGCAGCCAAGATCTTGATAGGGGCTCCTACAATGAGCAGTTCTTC.